These 7 T cell receptor beta chains were all obtained from the same sample, sequenced in a study of blood T cell repertoires in COVID-19. Using immunoSEQ multiplex PCR, the repertoire was profiled, and TCRdb retains in-frame clones only, with some absent. The repertoire holds some 200,000 clones, with 82% as singletons. The sample comprised PBMCs or T cells enriched from blood (not recorded which). Receptor source: a woman aged 55-69 years with acute COVID-19.

The CDR3 loop reads CASSKQGHNTEAFF. The CDR3 DNA follows: TGCGCCAGCAGCAAACAGGGACACAACACTGAAGCTTTCTTT. The chain links TRBV10-1 to TRBJ1-1, with D maybe TRBD1 (6 bases). V lost 6 bases and J lost 2, with 13 bases in between. The CDR3 is made up of 14 amino acids. From germline, CDR1 is WNHNN and CDR2 SYGVQD (reference sequence).

CDR3 in DNA: TGTGCCAGCAGCTCTCAACTAGCGGGAGTAGGGGAGCTGTTTTTT. Translating it yields CASSSQLAGVGELFF. The rearrangement joins TRBV7-2 to TRBJ2-2; 11 bases are a match to TRBD2. Germline loops: CDR1 SGHTA, CDR2 FQGNSA. V gave up 4 bases and J gave up 8 bases; unmatched junction bases: 6. The CDR3 length is 15 residues.

The chain combines TRBV14 with TRBJ1-6, with a weak D call TRBD1 (6 bases). The CDR3 extends over 15 amino acids. From germline, CDR1 is SGHDN and CDR2 FVKESK. V lost 4 bases and J 2 bases, leaving 9 bases between the germline ends. CDR3 DNA sequence: TGTGCCAGCAGCCTCGGGACAACCTATAATTCACCCCTCCACTTT. This translates into CASSLGTTYNSPLHF. Using reference TRBV14 and TRBJ1-6 for the parts outside the CDR3, the full variable domain is EAGVTQFPSHSVIEKGQTVTLRCDPISGHDNLYWYRRVMGKEIKFLLHFVKESKQDESGMPNNRFLAERTGGTYSTLKVQPAELEDSGVYFCASSLGTTYNSPLHFGNGTRLTVT.

This clone occurred once. The genes are TRBV5-4 and TRBJ2-3; D is possibly TRBD2 (7 bases). Deletions cut 2 bases from V and 6 bases from J, with 19 bases between. Germline assignment: CDR1 SGHNT and CDR2 YYREEE (reference sequence). The CDR3 has 16 amino acids. The CDR3 is CASSLFSGGPSDTQYF. The DNA for the CDR3 is TGTGCCAGCAGCTTATTCTCCGGGGGGCCCTCGGATACGCAGTATTTT. Complete variable domain (other parts from reference TRBV5-4 and TRBJ2-3): ETGVTQSPTHLIKTRGQQVTLRCSSQSGHNTVSWYQQALGQGPQFIFQYYREEENGRGNFPPRFSGLQFPNYSSELNVNALELDDSALYLCASSLFSGGPSDTQYFGPGTRLTVL.

This chain uses TRBV6-5 with TRBJ1-5, with 8 bases fitting TRBD1. The germline CDR1 and CDR2 sequences are MNHEY and SVGAGI. The CDR3 runs 14 residues. Trimming at V came to 6 bases and at J to 5 bases, leaving 6 bases not matched to a gene. The CDR3 loop reads CASSGRTGHQPQHF. CDR3 DNA: TGTGCCAGCAGCGGACGGACAGGGCATCAGCCCCAGCATTTT.

The chain recombines TRBV7-2 with TRBJ1-2; 8 positions agree with TRBD1. In germline, CDR1 is SGHTA, CDR2 FQGNSA. The CDR3 length is 14 residues. V shed 3 bases, J shed 3 bases, and the junction held 3 bases outside the gene matches. CDR3 sequence reads: CASSFRGRDYGYTF. CDR3 bases: TGTGCCAGCAGCTTCAGGGGGCGGGACTATGGCTACACCTTC.

This clone showed up just a few times. The chain uses TRBV6-6 and TRBJ2-7; D gene ambiguous. From germline, CDR1 is MNHNY and CDR2 SVGAGI (reference sequence). V lost 2 bases and J lost 5, with 7 bases in between. The CDR3 totals 12 residues. CDR3 sequence reads: CASSYQVNEQYF. CDR3 bases: TGTGCCAGCAGTTACCAGGTAAACGAGCAGTACTTC.